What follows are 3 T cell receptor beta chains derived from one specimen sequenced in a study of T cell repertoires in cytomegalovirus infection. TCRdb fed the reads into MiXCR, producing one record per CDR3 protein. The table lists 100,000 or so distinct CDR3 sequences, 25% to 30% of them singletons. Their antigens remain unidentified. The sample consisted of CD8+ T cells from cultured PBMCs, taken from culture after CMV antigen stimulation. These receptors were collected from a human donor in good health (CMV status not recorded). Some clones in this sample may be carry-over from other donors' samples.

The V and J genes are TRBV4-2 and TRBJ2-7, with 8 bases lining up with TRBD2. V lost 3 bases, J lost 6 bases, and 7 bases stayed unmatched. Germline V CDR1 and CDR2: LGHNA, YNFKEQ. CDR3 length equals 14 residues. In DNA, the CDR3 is TGTGCCAGCAGCCAGAAGACTAGCGCTACCGAGCAGTACTTC. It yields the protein CASSQKTSATEQYF.

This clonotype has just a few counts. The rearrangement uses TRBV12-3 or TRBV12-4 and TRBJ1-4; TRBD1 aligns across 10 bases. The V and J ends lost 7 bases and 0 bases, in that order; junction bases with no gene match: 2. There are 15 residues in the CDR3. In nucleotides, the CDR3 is TGTGCCAGCAACGGACAGGGGGCAACTAATGAAAAACTGTTTTTT. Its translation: CASNGQGATNEKLFF.

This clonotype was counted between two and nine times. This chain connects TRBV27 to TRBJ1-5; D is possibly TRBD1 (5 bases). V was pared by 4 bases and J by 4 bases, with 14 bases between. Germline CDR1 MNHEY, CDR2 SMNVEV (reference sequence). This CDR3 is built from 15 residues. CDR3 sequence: CASSSRGRINQPQHF. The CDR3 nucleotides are TGTGCCAGCAGTTCACGGGGCCGAATTAATCAGCCCCAGCATTTT.